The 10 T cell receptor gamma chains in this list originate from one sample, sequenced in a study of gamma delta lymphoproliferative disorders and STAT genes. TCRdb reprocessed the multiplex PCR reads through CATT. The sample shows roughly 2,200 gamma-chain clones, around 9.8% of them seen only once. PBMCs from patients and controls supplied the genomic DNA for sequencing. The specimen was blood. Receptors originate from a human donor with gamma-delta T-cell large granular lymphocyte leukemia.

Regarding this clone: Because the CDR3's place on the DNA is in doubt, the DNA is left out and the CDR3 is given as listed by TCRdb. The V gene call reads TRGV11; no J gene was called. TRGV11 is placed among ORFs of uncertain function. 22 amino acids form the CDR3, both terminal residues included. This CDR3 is CTTVPAGLGTCGMDTTGWFKIF.

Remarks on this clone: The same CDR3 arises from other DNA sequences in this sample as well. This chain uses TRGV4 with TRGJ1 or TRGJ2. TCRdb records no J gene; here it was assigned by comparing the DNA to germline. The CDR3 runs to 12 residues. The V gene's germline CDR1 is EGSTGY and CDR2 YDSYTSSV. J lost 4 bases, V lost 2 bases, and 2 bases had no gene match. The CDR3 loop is CATWDVYYKKLF. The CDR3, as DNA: TGTGCCACCTGGGATGTGTATTATAAGAAACTCTTT.

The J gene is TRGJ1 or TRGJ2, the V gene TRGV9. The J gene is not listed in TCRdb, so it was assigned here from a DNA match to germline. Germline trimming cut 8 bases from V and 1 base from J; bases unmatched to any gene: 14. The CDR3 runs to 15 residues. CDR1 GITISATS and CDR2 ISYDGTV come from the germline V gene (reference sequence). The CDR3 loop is CALSPVCGNYYKKLF. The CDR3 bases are TGTGCCTTGTCCCCCGTTTGTGGTAATTATTATAAGAAACTCTTT.

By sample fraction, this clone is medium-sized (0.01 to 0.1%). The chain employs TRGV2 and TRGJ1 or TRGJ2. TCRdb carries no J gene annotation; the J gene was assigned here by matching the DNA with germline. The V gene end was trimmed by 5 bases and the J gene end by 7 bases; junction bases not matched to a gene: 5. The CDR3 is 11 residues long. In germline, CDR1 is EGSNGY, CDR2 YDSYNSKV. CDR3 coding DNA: TGTGCCACCTGGGGGAAATATAAGAAACTCTTT. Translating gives CATWGKYKKLF.

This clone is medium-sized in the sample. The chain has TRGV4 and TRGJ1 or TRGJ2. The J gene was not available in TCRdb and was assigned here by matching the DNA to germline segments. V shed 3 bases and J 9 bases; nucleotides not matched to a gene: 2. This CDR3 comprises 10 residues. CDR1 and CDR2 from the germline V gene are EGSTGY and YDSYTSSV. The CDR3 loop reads CATWDSKKLF. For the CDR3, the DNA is TGTGCCACCTGGGATAGTAAGAAACTCTTT.

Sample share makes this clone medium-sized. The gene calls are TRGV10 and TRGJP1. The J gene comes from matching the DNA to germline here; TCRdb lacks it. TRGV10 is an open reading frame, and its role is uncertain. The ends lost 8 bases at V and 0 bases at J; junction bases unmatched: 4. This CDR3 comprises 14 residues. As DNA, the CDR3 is TGTGCTGCGTGGGAATATACCACTGGTTGGTTCAAGATATTT. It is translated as CAAWEYTTGWFKIF.

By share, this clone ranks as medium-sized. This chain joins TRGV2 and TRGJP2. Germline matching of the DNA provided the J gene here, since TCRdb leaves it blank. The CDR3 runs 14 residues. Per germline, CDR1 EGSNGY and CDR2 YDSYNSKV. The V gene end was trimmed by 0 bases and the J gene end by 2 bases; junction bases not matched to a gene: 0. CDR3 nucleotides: TGTGCCACCTGGGACGGGAGTAGTGATTGGATCAAGACGTTT. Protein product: CATWDGSSDWIKTF.

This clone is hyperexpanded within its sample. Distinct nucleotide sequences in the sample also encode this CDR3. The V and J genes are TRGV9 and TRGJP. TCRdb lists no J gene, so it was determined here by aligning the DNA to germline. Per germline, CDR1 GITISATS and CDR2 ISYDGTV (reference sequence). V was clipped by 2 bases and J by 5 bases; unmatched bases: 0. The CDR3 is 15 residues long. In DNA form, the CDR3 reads TGTGCCTTGTGGGAGGAAGAGTTGGGCAAAAAAATCAAGGTATTT. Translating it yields CALWEEELGKKIKVF.

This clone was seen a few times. The CDR3 loop is CATWDRSRGNYKKLF. The DNA of the CDR3 is TGTGCCACCTGGGACAGGTCTCGGGGGAATTATAAGAAACTCTTT. This chain links TRGV3 with TRGJ1 or TRGJ2. Assignment of the J gene here rests on matching the DNA to germline, because TCRdb gives none. J was trimmed by 5 bases and V by 0 bases; bases with no gene match: 10. Germline V gene sequence: CDR1 VTNTFY, CDR2 YDVSTARD (reference sequence). This CDR3 contains 15 residues.

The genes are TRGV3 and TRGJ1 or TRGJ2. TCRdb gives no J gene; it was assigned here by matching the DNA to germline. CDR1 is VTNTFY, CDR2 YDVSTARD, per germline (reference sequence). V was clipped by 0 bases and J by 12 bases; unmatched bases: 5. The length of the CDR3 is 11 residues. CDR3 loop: CATWDRPRKLF. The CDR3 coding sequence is TGTGCCACCTGGGACAGGCCTAGGAAACTCTTT.